Many counts were recorded for the clone carrying this T cell receptor beta chain. Trimming removed 8 bases from V and 2 bases from J, with 13 bases in between. The germline CDR1 and CDR2 sequences are MNHEY and SMNVEV (reference sequence). The CDR3 length is 13 residues. This sample is drawn from a study of T cells of healthy individuals. MiXCR, run by TCRdb on the 5' RACE reads, gives a single entry per CDR3 protein. The profile shows 45,000 to 60,000 distinct CDR3 sequences, roughly 14% of them singletons. The receptor's source is a human donor in good health. This sequence joins TRBV27 and TRBJ2-7, with D perhaps TRBD1 (6 bases). The CDR3: CASALRDTYEQYF. The CDR3 nucleotides read TGTGCCAGCGCCCTTAGGGACACCTACGAGCAGTACTTC.